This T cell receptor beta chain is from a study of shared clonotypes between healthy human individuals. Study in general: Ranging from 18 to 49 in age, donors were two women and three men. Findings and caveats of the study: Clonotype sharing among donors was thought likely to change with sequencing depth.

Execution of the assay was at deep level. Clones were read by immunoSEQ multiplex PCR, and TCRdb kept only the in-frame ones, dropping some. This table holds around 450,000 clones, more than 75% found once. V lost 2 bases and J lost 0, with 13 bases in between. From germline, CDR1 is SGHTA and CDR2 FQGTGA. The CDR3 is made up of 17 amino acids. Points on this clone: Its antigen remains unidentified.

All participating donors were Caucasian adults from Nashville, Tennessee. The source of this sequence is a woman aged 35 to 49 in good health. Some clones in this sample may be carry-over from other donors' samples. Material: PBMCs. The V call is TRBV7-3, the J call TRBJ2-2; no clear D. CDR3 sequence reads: CASSLDVGWTNTGELFF. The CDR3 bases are TGTGCCAGCAGCTTAGACGTCGGGTGGACGAACACCGGGGAGCTGTTTTTT.